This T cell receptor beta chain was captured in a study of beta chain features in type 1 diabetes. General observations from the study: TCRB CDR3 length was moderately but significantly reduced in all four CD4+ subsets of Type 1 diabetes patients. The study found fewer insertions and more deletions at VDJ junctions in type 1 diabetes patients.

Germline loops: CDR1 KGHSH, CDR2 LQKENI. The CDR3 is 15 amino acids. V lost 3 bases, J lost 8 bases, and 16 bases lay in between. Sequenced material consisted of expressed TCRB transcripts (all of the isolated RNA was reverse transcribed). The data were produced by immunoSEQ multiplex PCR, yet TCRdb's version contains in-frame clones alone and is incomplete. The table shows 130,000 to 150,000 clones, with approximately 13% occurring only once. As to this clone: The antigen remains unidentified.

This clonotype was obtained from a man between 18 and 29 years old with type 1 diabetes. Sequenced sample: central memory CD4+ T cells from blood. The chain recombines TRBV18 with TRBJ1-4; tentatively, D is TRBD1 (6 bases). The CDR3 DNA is TGTGCCAGCTCACCGCGACAGCTTCAGGGGGAAAAACTGTTTTTT. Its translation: CASSPRQLQGEKLFF.